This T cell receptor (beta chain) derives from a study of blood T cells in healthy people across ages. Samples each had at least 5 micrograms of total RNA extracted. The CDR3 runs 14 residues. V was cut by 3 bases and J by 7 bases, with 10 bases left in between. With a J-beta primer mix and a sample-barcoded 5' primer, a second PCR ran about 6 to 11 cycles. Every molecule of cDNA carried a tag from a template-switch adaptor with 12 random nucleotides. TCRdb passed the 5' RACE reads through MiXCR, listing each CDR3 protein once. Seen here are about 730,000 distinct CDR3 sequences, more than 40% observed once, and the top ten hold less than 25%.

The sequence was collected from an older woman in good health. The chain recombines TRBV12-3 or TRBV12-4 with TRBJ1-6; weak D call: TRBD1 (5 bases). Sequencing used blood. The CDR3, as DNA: TGTGCCAGCAGTTTTCAGGGCGGGAATTCACCCCTCCACTTT. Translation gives CASSFQGGNSPLHF.